These 20 T cell receptor beta chains share one sample of origin, sequenced in a study of cytomegalovirus exposure and HLA in healthy donors. The PCR used 60 Vbeta and 13 Jbeta primers. Some clones are missing from TCRdb's copy, which holds only in-frame ones; the method was immunoSEQ multiplex PCR. This sample has 150,000 or so clones, with about 80% found just once. Material for sequencing was PBMCs. The receptors shown here come from a man between 18 and 29 years old in good health and CMV-seropositive.

The genes are TRBV7-6 and TRBJ2-7; the D gene is possibly TRBD1 (5 bases). The length of the CDR3 is 13 residues. Trimming took 9 bases from V and 0 from J, leaving 12 bases between them. In germline, CDR1 is SGHVS, CDR2 FNYEAQ. The CDR3 DNA follows: TGTGCCAGTAAAAAAGACAGCTCCTACGAGCAGTACTTC. This gives the protein CASKKDSSYEQYF.

The chain carries TRBV2 and TRBJ1-1; D ambiguous. Germline CDR1 reads SNHLY; CDR2 reads FYNNEI. V was shortened by 8 bases and J by 0 bases, with 7 bases between the two germline ends. The CDR3 loop spans 12 amino acids. The CDR3 nucleotides are TGTGCCAGCCTACCGGTGAACACTGAAGCTTTCTTT. This codes for CASLPVNTEAFF. Full variable domain (outside the CDR3, taken from reference TRBV2 and TRBJ1-1): EPEVTQTPSHQVTQMGQEVILRCVPISNHLYFYWYRQILGQKVEFLVSFYNNEISEKSEIFDDQFSVERPDGSNFTLKIRSTKLEDSAMYFCASLPVNTEAFFGQGTRLTVV.

This chain links TRBV5-4 with TRBJ1-1; D is uncertain. Germline values: CDR1 SGHNT, CDR2 YYREEE (reference sequence). V lost 0 bases and J lost 11, with 11 bases in between. The CDR3 loop spans 12 amino acids. In nucleotides, the CDR3 is TGTGCCAGCAGCTTGGGGGCCAACCGGGCTTTCTTT. This codes for CASSLGANRAFF.

V and J are TRBV6-5 and TRBJ1-3, with TRBD1 identical over 7 bases. CDR1 is MNHEY and CDR2 is SVGAGI in the germline V gene. The J segment lost 2 bases and the V segment lost 4 bases, leaving 5 bases of the junction unmatched. The CDR3 has 15 residues. The CDR3 coding sequence is TGTGCCAGCAGTTCGGACAGGAATGCTGGAAACACCATATATTTT. Translating it yields CASSSDRNAGNTIYF.

This chain connects TRBV6-1 to TRBJ1-1; TRBD1 is a possible D gene (5 bases). The CDR3 spans 16 residues. The V and J ends lost 4 bases and 1 base respectively, with 16 bases between them. Germline-derived CDR1 and CDR2 are MNHNS and SASEGT. The CDR3 DNA reads TGTGCCAGCAGTGGCTTCAGGGTTCGCGCGAACACTGAAGCTTTCTTT. Its protein is CASSGFRVRANTEAFF.

This clone was observed a few times. V is TRBV5-1 and J is TRBJ2-1; a possible D gene is TRBD2 (6 bases). The CDR3 extends over 14 amino acids. CDR1 is SGHRS, CDR2 YFSETQ, per germline. The V end was cut by 6 bases, the J end by 5 bases, with 15 bases between. The CDR3 loop is CASTWAGPNNEQFF. In nucleotides, the CDR3 is TGCGCCAGCACTTGGGCGGGGCCCAACAATGAGCAGTTCTTC.

V gene TRBV19 combines with J gene TRBJ2-3; D perhaps matches TRBD1 (6 bases). The CDR3 runs 17 residues. Germline V CDR1 and CDR2: LNHDA, SQIVND (reference sequence). V shed 5 bases and J shed 4 bases, with 22 bases lying between them. CDR3: CASSALGQPHIADTQYF. The CDR3 DNA follows: TGTGCCAGTAGTGCGCTAGGACAGCCGCATATCGCAGATACGCAGTATTTT.

This clone has just one count. V and J are TRBV7-8 and TRBJ2-7; no clear D gene. With 2 bases removed from V and 5 bases from J, the gap between germline ends came to 7 bases. This CDR3 spans 12 amino acids. Germline values: CDR1 SGHVS, CDR2 FQNEAQ. CDR3 coding DNA: TGTGCCAGCAGCTTATACCGGGACGAGCAGTACTTC. As protein: CASSLYRDEQYF.

CDR3 coding DNA: TGTGCCAGCAAGCCCGCGACGGATTCGGGGGGCGGCTACACCTTC. It translates to CASKPATDSGGGYTF. V gene TRBV5-6 combines with J gene TRBJ1-2; tentatively, D is TRBD1 (6 bases). The CDR3 sequence is 15 residues long. The V gene's germline CDR1 is SGHDT and CDR2 YYEEEE. V was pared by 6 bases and J by 8 bases, with 23 bases between. The entire variable domain, with the rest obtained from reference TRBV5-6 and TRBJ1-2, is as follows: DAGVTQSPTHLIKTRGQQVTLRCSPKSGHDTVSWYQQALGQGPQFIFQYYEEEERQRGNFPDRFSGHQFPNYSSELNVNALLLGDSALYLCASKPATDSGGGYTFGSGTRLTVV.

V is TRBV7-9 and J is TRBJ1-3, with 7 bases aligning to TRBD1. In germline, CDR1 is SEHNR, CDR2 FQNEAQ (reference sequence). CDR3 length equals 14 residues. V lost 5 bases, J lost 2 bases, and 3 bases stayed unmatched. CDR3 bases: TGTGCCAGCAGCCGTACAGGGGCTGGAAACACCATATATTTT. This encodes CASSRTGAGNTIYF.

The chain is built from TRBV6-6 and TRBJ1-4, with TRBD1 matching 10 bases. The CDR3 runs 14 residues. V gave up 5 bases and J gave up 7 bases; unmatched junction bases: 4. Germline V gives CDR1 MNHNY, CDR2 SVGAGI (reference sequence). In DNA form, the CDR3 reads TGTGCCAGCAGTCCGGACAGGGGGTTTGAAAAACTGTTTTTT. Translation gives CASSPDRGFEKLFF.

A few counts support this clone. The V and J genes are TRBV7-2 and TRBJ1-2; a weak D match, TRBD1 (5 bases). The ends were cut back, 1 base at V and 4 bases at J, with 13 bases in the middle. This CDR3 region has 15 residues. Germline CDR1 is SGHTA and CDR2 is FQGNSA. CDR3 DNA: TGTGCCAGCAGCTTAGGCCCGACAGCCTTCTATGGCTACACCTTC. Translation: CASSLGPTAFYGYTF.

The V and J genes are TRBV27 and TRBJ1-1; D is possibly TRBD1 (6 bases). Germline CDR1 and CDR2: MNHEY and SMNVEV (reference sequence). Trimming pared 3 bases from V and 4 bases from J, leaving 18 bases between. This CDR3 comprises 16 residues. This chain's CDR3 is CASSFLNTGQSTEAFF. As DNA, the CDR3 is TGTGCCAGCAGTTTCCTTAACACCGGACAGTCCACTGAAGCTTTCTTT.

In nucleotides, the CDR3 is TGTGCCAGCAGCTTCAAGGGGGAGGGAAGCACAGATACGCAGTATTTT. This codes for CASSFKGEGSTDTQYF. The chain uses TRBV7-9 and TRBJ2-3, with D tentatively TRBD2 (7 bases). From germline, CDR1 is SEHNR and CDR2 FQNEAQ (reference sequence). The CDR3 loop spans 16 amino acids. V lost 3 bases and J 0 bases, leaving 13 bases between the germline ends.

The CDR3 region has the DNA TGCGCCAGCAGCTTGGAACCGACTAGTGGGGGGGTTTACGAGCAGTACTTC. Residues: CASSLEPTSGGVYEQYF. The chain employs TRBV5-1 and TRBJ2-7; 7 bases line up with TRBD2. The germline V gene has CDR1 SGHRS and CDR2 YFSETQ. The trim removed 0 bases at V and 4 bases at J, leaving 13 bases unmatched. The CDR3 runs 17 residues.

In this sample, this clone turned up once. The chain combines TRBV4-1 with TRBJ2-7, with TRBD2 identical over 12 bases. This CDR3 is built from 15 residues. Germline V gives CDR1 MGHRA, CDR2 YSYEKL. The junction had 0 bases not matched to a gene; V was cut back by 3 bases and J by 0 bases. CDR3: CASSQTSGGSYEQYF. CDR3 in DNA: TGCGCCAGCAGCCAGACTAGCGGGGGCTCCTACGAGCAGTACTTC.

This chain uses TRBV19 with TRBJ2-7, with TRBD1 identical over 7 bases. V was clipped by 0 bases and J by 6 bases; unmatched bases: 5. This CDR3 contains 14 residues. In germline, CDR1 is LNHDA, CDR2 SQIVND (reference sequence). The CDR3 sequence: CASSIDLRTGEQYF. The CDR3 bases are TGTGCCAGTAGTATAGATCTTCGGACAGGCGAGCAGTACTTC.

A note on this clone: Other DNA sequences within the sample encode an identical CDR3. J is TRBJ2-7 and V is TRBV7-2, with TRBD2 as a possible D gene (7 bases). Germline V gene data show CDR1 as SGHTA and CDR2 as FQGNSA. The CDR3 consists of 14 residues. V shed 3 bases and J shed 4 bases, with 13 bases lying between them. CDR3 amino acids: CASSFGGGPYEQYF. Written as DNA, the CDR3 is TGTGCCAGCAGCTTTGGGGGGGGGCCTTACGAGCAGTACTTC. The full variable domain, rest sourced from reference TRBV7-2 and TRBJ2-7, is GAGVSQSPSNKVTEKGKDVELRCDPISGHTALYWYRQSLGQGLEFLIYFQGNSAPDKSGLPSDRFSAERTGGSVSTLTIQRTQQEDSAVYLCASSFGGGPYEQYFGPGTRLTVT.

This chain uses TRBV30 with TRBJ2-7, with TRBD2 matching over 11 bases. Germline CDR1 reads GTSNPN; CDR2 reads SVGIG (reference sequence). V lost 5 bases, J lost 4 bases, and 4 bases stayed unmatched. CDR3 length: 13 amino acids. CDR3 loop: CAWQLAGVYEQYF. The CDR3 bases are TGTGCCTGGCAACTAGCGGGAGTGTACGAGCAGTACTTC.

The chain employs TRBV6-5 and TRBJ1-2; maybe TRBD1 (6 bases). CDR3 length: 11 residues. V was trimmed by 7 bases and J by 4 bases, leaving 7 bases between them. Germline V gene sequence: CDR1 MNHEY, CDR2 SVGAGI. CDR3 nucleotides: TGTGCCAGCATGGGGGCCTATGGCTACACCTTC. It is translated as CASMGAYGYTF.